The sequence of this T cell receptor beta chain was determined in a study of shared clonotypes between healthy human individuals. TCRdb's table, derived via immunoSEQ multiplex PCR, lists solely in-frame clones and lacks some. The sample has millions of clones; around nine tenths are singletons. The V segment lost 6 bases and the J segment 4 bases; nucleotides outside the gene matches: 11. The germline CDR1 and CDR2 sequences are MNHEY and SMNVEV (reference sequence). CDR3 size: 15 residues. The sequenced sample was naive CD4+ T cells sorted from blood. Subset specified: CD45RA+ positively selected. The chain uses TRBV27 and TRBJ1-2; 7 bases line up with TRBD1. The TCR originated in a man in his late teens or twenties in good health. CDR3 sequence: CASSEEGQQFYGYTF. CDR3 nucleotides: TGTGCCAGCAGCGAGGAGGGACAGCAGTTCTATGGCTACACCTTC.